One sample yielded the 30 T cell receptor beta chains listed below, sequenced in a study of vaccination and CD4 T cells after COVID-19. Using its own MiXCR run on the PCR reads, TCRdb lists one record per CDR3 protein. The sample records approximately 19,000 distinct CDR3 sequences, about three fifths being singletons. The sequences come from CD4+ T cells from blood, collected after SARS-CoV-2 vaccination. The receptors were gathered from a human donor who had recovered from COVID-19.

CDR3 region: CASSLLSADTQYF. CDR3 bases: TGTGCCAGCAGCTTACTTAGCGCAGATACGCAGTATTTT. The chain uses TRBV7-3 and TRBJ2-3; perhaps TRBD2 as D (5 bases). This CDR3 is built from 13 residues. Germline V lookup: CDR1 SGHTA, CDR2 FQGTGA. Between the trimmed V and J ends, which lost 2 bases and 4 bases, there was a span of 7 bases. Full variable domain (rest looked up from reference TRBV7-3 and TRBJ2-3): GAGVSQTPSNKVTEKGKYVELRCDPISGHTALYWYRQSLGQGPEFLIYFQGTGAADDSGLPNDRFFAVRPEGSVSTLKIQRTERGDSAVYLCASSLLSADTQYFGPGTRLTVL.

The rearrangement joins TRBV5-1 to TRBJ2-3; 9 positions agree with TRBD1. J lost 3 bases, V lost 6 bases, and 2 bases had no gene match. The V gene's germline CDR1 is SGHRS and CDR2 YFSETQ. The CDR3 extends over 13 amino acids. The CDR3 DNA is TGCGCCAGCAAGGGACAGGGAACAGATACGCAGTATTTT. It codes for CASKGQGTDTQYF.

The CDR3 here is CASSSKSGTSEYEQYF. CDR3 nucleotide sequence: TGTGCCAGCAGCTCGAAATCCGGGACTAGCGAATACGAGCAGTACTTC. The chain uses TRBV7-9 and TRBJ2-7; 10 bases map to TRBD2. The J segment lost 4 bases and the V segment lost 4 bases, leaving 10 bases of the junction unmatched. The CDR3 has 16 residues. Germline CDR1 is SEHNR and CDR2 is FQNEAQ (reference sequence). The full variable domain, its missing parts supplied by reference TRBV7-9 and TRBJ2-7, is DTGVSQNPRHKITKRGQNVTFRCDPISEHNRLYWYRQTLGQGPEFLTYFQNEAQLEKSRLLSDRFSAERPKGSFSTLEIQRTEQGDSAMYLCASSSKSGTSEYEQYFGPGTRLTVT.

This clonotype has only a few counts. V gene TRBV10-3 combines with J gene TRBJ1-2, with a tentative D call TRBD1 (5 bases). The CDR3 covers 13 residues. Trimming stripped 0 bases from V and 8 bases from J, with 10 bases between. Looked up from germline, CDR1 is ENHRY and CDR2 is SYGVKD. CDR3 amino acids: CAISESQGLGYTF. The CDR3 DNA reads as TGTGCCATCAGTGAGTCCCAGGGCCTCGGCTACACCTTC.

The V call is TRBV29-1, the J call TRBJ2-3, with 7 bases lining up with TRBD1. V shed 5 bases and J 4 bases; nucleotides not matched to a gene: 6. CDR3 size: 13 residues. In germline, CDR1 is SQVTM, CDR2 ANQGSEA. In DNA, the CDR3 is TGCAGCGTTATGACAGGGATCTCAGATACGCAGTATTTT. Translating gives CSVMTGISDTQYF.

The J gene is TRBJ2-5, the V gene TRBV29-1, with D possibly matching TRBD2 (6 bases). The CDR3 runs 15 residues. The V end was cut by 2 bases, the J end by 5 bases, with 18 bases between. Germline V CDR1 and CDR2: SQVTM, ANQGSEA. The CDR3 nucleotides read TGCAGCGTTGAACAAAACCCAAACGCGGGGGAGACCCAGTACTTC. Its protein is CSVEQNPNAGETQYF.

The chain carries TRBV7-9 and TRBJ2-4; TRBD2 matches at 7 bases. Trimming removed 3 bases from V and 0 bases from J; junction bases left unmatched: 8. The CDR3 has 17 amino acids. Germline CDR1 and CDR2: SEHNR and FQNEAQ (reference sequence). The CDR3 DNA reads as TGTGCCAGCAGCTTTGAGATGGGAGGGCTAGCCAAAAACATTCAGTACTTC. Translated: CASSFEMGGLAKNIQYF.

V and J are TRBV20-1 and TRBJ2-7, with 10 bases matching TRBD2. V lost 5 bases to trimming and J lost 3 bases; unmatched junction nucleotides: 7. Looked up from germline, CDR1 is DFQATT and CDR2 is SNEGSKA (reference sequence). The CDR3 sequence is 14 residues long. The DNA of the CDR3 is TGCAGTGCTGAAAGGACTAGCGGACACTACGAGCAGTACTTC. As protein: CSAERTSGHYEQYF.

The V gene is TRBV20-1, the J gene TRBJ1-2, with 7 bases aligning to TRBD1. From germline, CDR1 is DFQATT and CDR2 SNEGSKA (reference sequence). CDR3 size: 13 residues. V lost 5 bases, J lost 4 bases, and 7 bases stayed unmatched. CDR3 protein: CSAGDSRTYGYTF. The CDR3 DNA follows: TGCAGTGCTGGGGACAGCCGCACCTATGGCTACACCTTC.

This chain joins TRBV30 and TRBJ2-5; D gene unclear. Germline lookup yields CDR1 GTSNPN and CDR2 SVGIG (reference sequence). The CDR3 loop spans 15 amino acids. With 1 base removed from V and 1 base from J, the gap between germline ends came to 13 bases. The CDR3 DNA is TGTGCCTGGAGTGCTTTGGACCGAATCCAAGAGACCCAGTACTTC. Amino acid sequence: CAWSALDRIQETQYF.

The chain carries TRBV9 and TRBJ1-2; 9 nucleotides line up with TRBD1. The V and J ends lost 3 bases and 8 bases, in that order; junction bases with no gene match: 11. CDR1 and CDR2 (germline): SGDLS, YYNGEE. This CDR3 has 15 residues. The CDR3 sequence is CASSARDRALLGYTF. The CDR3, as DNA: TGTGCCAGCAGCGCCCGGGACAGGGCGTTGTTGGGCTACACCTTC.

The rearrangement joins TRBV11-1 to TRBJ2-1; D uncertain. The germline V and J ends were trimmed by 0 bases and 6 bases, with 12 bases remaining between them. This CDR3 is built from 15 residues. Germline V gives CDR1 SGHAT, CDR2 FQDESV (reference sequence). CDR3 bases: TGTGCCAGCAGCTTAGCGGCAGGCCTATGCAATGAGCAGTTCTTC. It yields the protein CASSLAAGLCNEQFF.

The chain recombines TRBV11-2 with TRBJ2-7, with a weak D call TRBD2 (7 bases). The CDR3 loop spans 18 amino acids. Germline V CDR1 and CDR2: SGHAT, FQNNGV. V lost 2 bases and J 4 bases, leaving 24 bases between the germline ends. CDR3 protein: CASSLRGGGRAYLYEQYF. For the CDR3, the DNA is TGTGCCAGCAGCTTAAGAGGGGGGGGAAGAGCGTACCTTTACGAGCAGTACTTC.

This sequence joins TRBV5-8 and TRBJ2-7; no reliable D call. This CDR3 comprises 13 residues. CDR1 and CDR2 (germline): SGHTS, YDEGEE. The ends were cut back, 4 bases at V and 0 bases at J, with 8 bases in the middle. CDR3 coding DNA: TGTGCCAGCAGCCGACAATCCTCCTACGAGCAGTACTTC. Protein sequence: CASSRQSSYEQYF.

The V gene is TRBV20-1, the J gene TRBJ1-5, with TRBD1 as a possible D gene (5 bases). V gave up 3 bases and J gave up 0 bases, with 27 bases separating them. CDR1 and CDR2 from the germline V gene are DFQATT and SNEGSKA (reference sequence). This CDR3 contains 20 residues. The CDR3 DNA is TGCAGTGCTAGCCTCGTCGCCGGGAGGGGAGGAATCGATAGCAATCAGCCCCAGCATTTT. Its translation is CSASLVAGRGGIDSNQPQHF.

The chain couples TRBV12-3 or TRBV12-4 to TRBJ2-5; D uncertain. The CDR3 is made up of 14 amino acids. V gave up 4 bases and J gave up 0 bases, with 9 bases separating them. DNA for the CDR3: TGTGCCAGCAGTTATTGGGCTCACCAAGAGACCCAGTACTTC. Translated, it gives CASSYWAHQETQYF.

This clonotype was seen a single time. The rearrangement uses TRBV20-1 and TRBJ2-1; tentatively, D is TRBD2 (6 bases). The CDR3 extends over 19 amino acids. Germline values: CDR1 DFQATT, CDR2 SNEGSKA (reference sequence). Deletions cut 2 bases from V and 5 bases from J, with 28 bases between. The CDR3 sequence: CSARSRVGYRDSFNNEQFF. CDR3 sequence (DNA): TGCAGTGCTAGAAGTCGAGTGGGGTACCGGGACTCATTCAACAATGAGCAGTTCTTC.

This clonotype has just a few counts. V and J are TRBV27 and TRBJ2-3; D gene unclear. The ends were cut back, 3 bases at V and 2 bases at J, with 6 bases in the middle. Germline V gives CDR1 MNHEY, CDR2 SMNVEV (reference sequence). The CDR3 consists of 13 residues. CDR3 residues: CASSFSPTDTQYF. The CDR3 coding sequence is TGTGCCAGCAGTTTTTCTCCCACAGATACGCAGTATTTT.

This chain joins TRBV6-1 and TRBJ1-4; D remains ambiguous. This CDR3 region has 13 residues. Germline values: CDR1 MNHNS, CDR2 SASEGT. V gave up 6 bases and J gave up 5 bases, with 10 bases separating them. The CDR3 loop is CASRRGLNEKLFF. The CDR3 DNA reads TGTGCCAGCAGGCGCGGGTTAAATGAAAAACTGTTTTTT.

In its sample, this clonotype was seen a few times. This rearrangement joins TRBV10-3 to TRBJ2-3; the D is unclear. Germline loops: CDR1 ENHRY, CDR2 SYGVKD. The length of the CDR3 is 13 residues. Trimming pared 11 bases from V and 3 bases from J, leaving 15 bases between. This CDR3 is CAAMKTETDTQYF. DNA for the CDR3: TGTGCCGCCATGAAGACTGAGACAGATACGCAGTATTTT.

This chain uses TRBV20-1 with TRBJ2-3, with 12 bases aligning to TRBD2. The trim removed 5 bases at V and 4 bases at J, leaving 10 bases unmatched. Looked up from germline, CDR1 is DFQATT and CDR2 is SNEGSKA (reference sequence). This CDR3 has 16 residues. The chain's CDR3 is CSALRQLAGGADTQYF. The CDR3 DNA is TGCAGTGCTTTGCGCCAACTAGCGGGAGGAGCAGATACGCAGTATTTT.

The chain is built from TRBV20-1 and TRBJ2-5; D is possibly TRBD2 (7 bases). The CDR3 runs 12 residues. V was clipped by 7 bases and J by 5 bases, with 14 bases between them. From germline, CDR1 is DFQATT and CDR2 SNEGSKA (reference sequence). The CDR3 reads CSVRRGGETQYF. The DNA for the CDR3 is TGCAGTGTCAGGAGGGGGGGGGAGACCCAGTACTTC.

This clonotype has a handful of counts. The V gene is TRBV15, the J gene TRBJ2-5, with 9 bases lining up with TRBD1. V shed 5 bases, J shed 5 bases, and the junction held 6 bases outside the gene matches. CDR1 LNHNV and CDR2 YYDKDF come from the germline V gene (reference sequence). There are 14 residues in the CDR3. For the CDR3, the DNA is TGTGCCACCAGCGTACTTACAGGGGGCGAGACCCAGTACTTC. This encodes CATSVLTGGETQYF.

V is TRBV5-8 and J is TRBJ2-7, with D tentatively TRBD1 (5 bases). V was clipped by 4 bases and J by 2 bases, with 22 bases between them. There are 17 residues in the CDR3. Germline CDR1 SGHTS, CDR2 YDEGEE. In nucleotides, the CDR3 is TGTGCCAGCAGCCCGCCCTGGCTCTCAGGGTCCACCTACGAGCAGTACTTC. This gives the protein CASSPPWLSGSTYEQYF. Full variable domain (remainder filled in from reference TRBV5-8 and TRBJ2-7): EAGVTQSPTHLIKTRGQQATLRCSPISGHTSVYWYQQALGLGLQFLLWYDEGEERNRGNFPPRFSGRQFPNYSSELNVNALELEDSALYLCASSPPWLSGSTYEQYFGPGTRLTVT.

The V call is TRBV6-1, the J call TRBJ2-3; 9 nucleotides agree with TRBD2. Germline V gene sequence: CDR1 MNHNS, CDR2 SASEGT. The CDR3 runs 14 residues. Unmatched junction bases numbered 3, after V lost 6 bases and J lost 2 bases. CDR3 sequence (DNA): TGTGCCAGCAGAAGGACTAGCGCCACAGATACGCAGTATTTT. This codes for CASRRTSATDTQYF.

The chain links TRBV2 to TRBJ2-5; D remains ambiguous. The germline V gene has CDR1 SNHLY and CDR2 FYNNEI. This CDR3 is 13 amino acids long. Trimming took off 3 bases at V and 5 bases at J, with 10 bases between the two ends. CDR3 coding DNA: TGTGCCAGCAGTGAGGGCCTGGGGGAGACCCAGTACTTC. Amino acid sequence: CASSEGLGETQYF.

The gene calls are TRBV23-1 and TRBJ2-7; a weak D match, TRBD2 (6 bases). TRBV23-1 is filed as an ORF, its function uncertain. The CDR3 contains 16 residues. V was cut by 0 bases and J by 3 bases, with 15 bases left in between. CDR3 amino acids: CASSQSRVAEYYEQYF. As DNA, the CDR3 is TGCGCCAGCAGTCAATCGAGGGTAGCGGAGTACTACGAGCAGTACTTC.

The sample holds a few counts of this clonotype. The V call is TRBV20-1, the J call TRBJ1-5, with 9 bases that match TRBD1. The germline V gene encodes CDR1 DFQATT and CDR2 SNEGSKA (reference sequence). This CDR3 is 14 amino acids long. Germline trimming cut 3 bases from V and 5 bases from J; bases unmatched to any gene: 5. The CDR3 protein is CSARHGTGYQPQHF. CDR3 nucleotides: TGCAGTGCTAGGCATGGGACAGGGTATCAGCCCCAGCATTTT.

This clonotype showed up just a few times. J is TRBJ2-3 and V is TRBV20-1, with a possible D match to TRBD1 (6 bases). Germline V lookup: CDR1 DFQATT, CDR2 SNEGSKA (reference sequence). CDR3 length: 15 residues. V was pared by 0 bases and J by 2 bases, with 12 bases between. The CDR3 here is CSARETGRATDTQYF. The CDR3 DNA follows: TGCAGTGCTAGAGAGACAGGTAGGGCCACAGATACGCAGTATTTT.

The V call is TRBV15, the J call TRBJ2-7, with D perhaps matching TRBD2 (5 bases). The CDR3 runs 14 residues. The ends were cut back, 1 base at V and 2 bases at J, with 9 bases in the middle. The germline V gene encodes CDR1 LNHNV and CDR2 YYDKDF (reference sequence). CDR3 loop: CATSRGRLAYEQYF. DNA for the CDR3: TGTGCCACCAGCAGAGGGAGGCTAGCCTACGAGCAGTACTTC. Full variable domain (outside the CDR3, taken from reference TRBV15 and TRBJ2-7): DAMVIQNPRYQVTQFGKPVTLSCSQTLNHNVMYWYQQKSSQAPKLLFHYYDKDFNNEADTPDNFQSRRPNTSFCFLDIRSPGLGDTAMYLCATSRGRLAYEQYFGPGTRLTVT.